Included here is one TCR beta chain sequence, with context. This sample is part of a study of blood T cell repertoires in COVID-19. This CDR3 region has 18 residues. The V segment lost 0 bases and the J segment 0 bases; nucleotides outside the gene matches: 6. Germline V CDR1 and CDR2: SGDLS, YYNGEE. The table came from immunoSEQ multiplex PCR; TCRdb's copy has only in-frame clones and leaves some out. The table records 300,000 to 350,000 clones, about nine tenths of them present only once. J is TRBJ2-3 and V is TRBV9; 11 bases are shared with TRBD2. This receptor was obtained from a woman in her twenties or thirties who had been exposed to COVID-19. Sample: PBMCs or T cells enriched from blood (not recorded which). The CDR3 DNA follows: TGTGCCAGCAGCGTAGCTGGGACTAGCGGCTCTAGCACAGATACGCAGTATTTT. It specifies CASSVAGTSGSSTDTQYF. The entire variable domain, with the rest obtained from reference TRBV9 and TRBJ2-3, is as follows: DSGVTQTPKHLITATGQRVTLRCSPRSGDLSVYWYQQSLDQGLQFLIQYYNGEERAKGNILERFSAQQFPDLHSELNLSSLELGDSALYFCASSVAGTSGSSTDTQYFGPGTRLTVL.